These 18 T cell receptor beta chains were all obtained from the same sample, sequenced in a study of T-cell reconstitution after alpha-beta-depleted transplantation in children. Preparation of the TCRbeta library was carried out with unique molecular identifiers. TCRdb called the PCR reads again in MiXCR, with one record for every CDR3 protein. The table lists approximately 640,000 distinct CDR3 sequences, approximately 15% of them singletons. Source: PBMCs from the stem cell graft donor, taken from the stem cell graft. The receptors come from a human donor who donated a stem cell graft to a child with acute myeloid leukemia.

This clonotype was recorded many times. This rearrangement joins TRBV28 to TRBJ2-5; no firm D call. Per the germline V gene, CDR1 is MDHEN and CDR2 is SYDVKM. CDR3 length: 13 amino acids. V was clipped by 6 bases and J by 5 bases, with 13 bases between them. The CDR3 sequence: CASRRGGVETQYF. The CDR3 bases are TGTGCCAGCAGGCGAGGCGGCGTGGAGACCCAGTACTTC.

The chain carries TRBV24-1 and TRBJ2-1; 9 bases map to TRBD1. The CDR3 sequence is 17 residues long. Germline loops: CDR1 KGHDR, CDR2 SFDVKD. J lost 7 bases, V lost 2 bases, and 11 bases had no gene match. CDR3 bases: TGTGCCACCAGTGATTCCGAGAAGGGACAGGGTGTAAATGAGCAGTTCTTC. This encodes CATSDSEKGQGVNEQFF.

This clonotype has at least ten counts. The chain links TRBV20-1 to TRBJ2-1, with D maybe TRBD1 (6 bases). Per germline, CDR1 DFQATT and CDR2 SNEGSKA (reference sequence). V was cut by 3 bases and J by 11 bases, with 20 bases left in between. The CDR3 runs 14 residues. The CDR3 nucleotides read TGCAGTGCTAGCGACAGGATTCTTACAATTCAGCAGTTCTTC. Protein product: CSASDRILTIQQFF.

Concerning this clonotype itself: A read error may be the cause here, since a much bigger clone is one base away. This chain links TRBV11-2 with TRBJ1-2; the match to TRBD1 covers 8 bases. This CDR3 has 16 amino acids. Germline CDR1 SGHAT, CDR2 FQNNGV. The CDR3 protein is CANSLGQGGSFYGYTF. The DNA of the CDR3 is TGTGCCAACAGCCTAGGACAGGGAGGGAGTTTCTATGGCTACACCTTC.

In its sample, this clonotype was seen a few times. The chain combines TRBV5-5 with TRBJ1-3, with no clear D. V was shortened by 0 bases and J by 3 bases, with 4 bases between the two germline ends. The CDR3 runs 13 residues. Germline values: CDR1 SGHKS, CDR2 YYEKEE (reference sequence). CDR3 sequence: CASSLEDGNTIYF. The CDR3 bases are TGTGCCAGCAGCTTGGAGGATGGAAACACCATATATTTT.

This clonotype appeared a few times. The chain is built from TRBV5-8 and TRBJ2-1; 8 bases fit TRBD1. This CDR3 has 15 amino acids. Germline CDR1 and CDR2: SGHTS and YDEGEE. V was pared by 4 bases and J by 6 bases, with 9 bases of the junction left unmatched. CDR3 DNA sequence: TGTGCCAGCAGCCTTGGGGACAGGCCCACCAATGAGCAGTTCTTC. Translation gives CASSLGDRPTNEQFF.

This clonotype occurred a few times. The chain couples TRBV7-3 to TRBJ2-2, with 7 bases aligning to TRBD2. Trimming took 5 bases from V and 7 from J; bases not matched to a gene: 10. The germline gives CDR1 SGHTA, CDR2 FQGTGA. The CDR3 loop spans 15 amino acids. CDR3 coding DNA: TGTGCCAGCAGCCCCCGACTAGCTGAGATCGGGGAGCTGTTTTTT. Translating gives CASSPRLAEIGELFF.

This clonotype was seen ten or more times. The chain combines TRBV29-1 with TRBJ2-2, with D perhaps TRBD2 (6 bases). Germline CDR1 reads SQVTM; CDR2 reads ANQGSEA. The CDR3 covers 14 residues. With 5 bases removed from V and 0 bases from J, the gap between germline ends came to 10 bases. The CDR3: CSVFGTANTGELFF. The DNA for the CDR3 is TGCAGCGTTTTCGGGACTGCGAACACCGGGGAGCTGTTTTTT.

This clonotype was seen repeatedly, ten times or more. The chain recombines TRBV12-3 or TRBV12-4 with TRBJ1-3; TRBD1 matches at 7 bases. The length of the CDR3 is 13 residues. V shed 11 bases, J shed 3 bases, and the junction held 7 bases outside the gene matches. CDR3 sequence reads: CAGSRGNGNTIYF. For the CDR3, the DNA is TGTGCCGGGAGCAGGGGGAATGGAAACACCATATATTTT.

There are many counts of this clonotype. This chain joins TRBV20-1 and TRBJ2-5; D might be TRBD1 or TRBD2, each matching 5 bases. Trimming removed 4 bases at V and 2 bases at J, with 17 bases between. The germline V gene has CDR1 DFQATT and CDR2 SNEGSKA (reference sequence). This CDR3 spans 15 amino acids. Written as DNA, the CDR3 is TGCAGTGCTATCCCCCGGGGCTGGTATCAAGAGACCCAGTACTTC. It yields the protein CSAIPRGWYQETQYF.

The gene calls are TRBV24-1 and TRBJ1-1, with 7 bases that match TRBD1. Per germline, CDR1 KGHDR and CDR2 SFDVKD. This CDR3 is 15 amino acids long. V trimming: 5 bases; J trimming: 5 bases; junction bases outside the gene matches: 10. The CDR3 is CATSGTRGGRTEAFF. The CDR3 nucleotides read TGTGCCACCAGTGGCACCAGGGGGGGCCGGACTGAAGCTTTCTTT.

The sample holds a few counts of this clonotype. The chain uses TRBV12-3 or TRBV12-4 and TRBJ1-6; tentatively, D is TRBD1 (5 bases). The CDR3 consists of 14 residues. V was cut by 5 bases and J by 7 bases, with 12 bases left in between. The CDR3 sequence is CASSERGTNSPLHF. CDR3 sequence (DNA): TGTGCCAGCAGTGAACGGGGGACCAATTCACCCCTCCACTTT.

This clonotype turned up a few times. This chain connects TRBV12-3 or TRBV12-4 to TRBJ2-1, with a weak D call TRBD1 (6 bases). Between the trimmed V and J ends, which lost 6 bases and 9 bases, there was a span of 15 bases. This CDR3 region has 13 residues. The DNA of the CDR3 is TGTGCCAGCAGGGGGACAACCGAGGGTGAGCAGTTCTTC. This encodes CASRGTTEGEQFF.

This rearrangement joins TRBV7-2 to TRBJ2-7, with D perhaps given as TRBD1 or TRBD2 (5 bases each). The V end lost 3 bases, the J end lost 2 bases, and 11 bases lay between the germline ends. This CDR3 comprises 14 residues. Germline V CDR1 and CDR2: SGHTA, FQGNSA. CDR3 bases: TGTGCCAGCAGCTTTATTGGGGACGCCTACGAGCAGTACTTC. This gives the protein CASSFIGDAYEQYF.

The chain's CDR3 is CASSRTDEGWAYEQYF. CDR3 in DNA: TGTGCCAGCAGCCGAACAGACGAGGGCTGGGCCTACGAGCAGTACTTC. The chain joins TRBV3-1 to TRBJ2-7; D perhaps matches TRBD2 (5 bases). Trimming pared 4 bases from V and 2 bases from J, leaving 18 bases between. Germline V gives CDR1 LGHDT, CDR2 YNNKEL (reference sequence). This CDR3 has 16 amino acids.

This clonotype was picked up a small number of times. The CDR3 nucleotides are TGTGCCACCAGTGACAAAGGGACAGTTTCTTACAATGAGCAGTTCTTC. This encodes CATSDKGTVSYNEQFF. The gene calls are TRBV24-1 and TRBJ2-1; 7 positions agree with TRBD1. Germline CDR1 and CDR2: KGHDR and SFDVKD. Trimming took 4 bases from V and 4 from J; bases not matched to a gene: 9. This CDR3 is built from 16 residues.

The gene calls are TRBV11-2 and TRBJ1-1; TRBD1 is a possible D gene (6 bases). Germline CDR1 and CDR2: SGHAT and FQNNGV. Trimming stripped 2 bases from V and 2 bases from J, with 18 bases between. This CDR3 has 17 residues. CDR3 sequence reads: CASSLTPQGRGNTEAFF. CDR3 nucleotide sequence: TGTGCCAGCAGCTTAACCCCCCAGGGCAGGGGTAACACTGAAGCTTTCTTT.

The rearrangement joins TRBV29-1 to TRBJ2-1; no definite D call. In germline, CDR1 is SQVTM, CDR2 ANQGSEA. The length of the CDR3 is 10 residues. V lost 3 bases and J 8 bases, leaving 5 bases between the germline ends. The CDR3 reads CSVEQDEQFF. CDR3 nucleotide sequence: TGCAGCGTTGAGCAAGATGAGCAGTTCTTC.